This TCR beta chain appears in the sequencing data of a study of CD8 T cells in Susac syndrome (dated by TCRdb to the late 2010s). About the full investigation: Of the Susac syndrome patients who were sequenced, roughly eight were in clinical remission while six had clinically active disease. Susac syndrome patients were therapy-naive, on corticosteroids (some also receiving IVIg), or on IVIg alone at blood withdrawal. The study used repertoire sequencing to test whether antigen drove CD8+ T cell activation and differentiation in Susac syndrome.

The CDR3 runs 15 amino acids, cysteine and phenylalanine included. Just the 45-base CDR3 DNA is kept, in frame starting at base 1. After removal of 6 bases from V and 2 bases from J, the junction retains 5 bases not matched to a gene. Sequences ENHRY (CDR1) and SYGVKD (CDR2) are obtained from the germline V gene. RNA was extracted with the RNeasy kit and about 0.5 to 1 ug was reverse transcribed using random hexamers. TCR beta CDR3 regions were amplified with the immunoSEQ multiplex PCR assay covering 54 Vbeta and 13 Jbeta segments. PCR amplification bias was corrected by using a synthetic template baseline for primer optimization and computational correction. On the authors' methods: Reads were annotated to V, D and J genes according to IMGT and were analyzed with immunoSEQ Analyzer, with only productive sequences retained. Clonality was calculated as one minus the Shannon entropy normalized by log2 of the number of productive unique sequences. Public and private clones were assessed among the 100 most prevalent clones of each patient and control. Clones were defined as Susac-specific when absent from the healthy and MS cohorts, from over a thousand published viral clones and from other ImmuneACCESS disease sequences. Clones were called with MiXCR by TCRdb after fastp trimmed the public reads at Q25, and only in-frame beta chains were retained. Rows are combined by CDR3 protein, so each entry shows the most common genes and DNA. The V and J calls and clone size are TCRdb's, not the authors'. The sample table holds around 230,000 distinct CDR3 sequences, of which 90% to 96% were seen once. The ten largest make up 0.095% to 0.12% of the sample.

This clonotype was seen just once. Its antigen remains undetermined. Per-base qualities were not stored, and no clone one base away is much larger. One read alone is weak evidence. Broader findings and caveats from the paper: The CD4+ T cell repertoire of patients with Susac syndrome showed no detectable clonal expansion. The number of individuals in the TCR sequencing and HLA analysis was acknowledged as relatively small.

High-throughput TCR beta sequencing profiled peripheral blood CD8+ and CD4+ T cells from healthy donors, Susac syndrome patients and multiple sclerosis patients. Susac syndrome patients met recently defined diagnostic criteria for definite or probable disease. Bulk CD8+ and CD4+ T cells were purified by magnetic negative isolation, while CD8+ TEMRA cells were enriched using FACS. Blood was drawn into EDTA tubes, processed within 24 hours, and PBMCs were isolated by density gradient centrifugation. PBMCs intended for TCR sequencing were cryopreserved in liquid nitrogen and were subsequently thawed in a 37 degrees C water bath. A purity of at least 90% was achieved for sorted or isolated CD4+, CD8+ and CD8+ TEMRA cells.

The TCR comes from a human donor with Susac syndrome. The rearranged segments are TRBV10-3 and TRBJ2-3, and 10 junctional nucleotides match TRBD2. The sequencing input was CD4+ T cells from PBMCs. The CDR3 protein is CAIRSTSGPTDTQYF. DNA sequence: TGTGCCATCAGATCGACTAGCGGGCCCACAGATACGCAGTATTTT.